What follows is one T cell receptor beta chain and its context. This specimen includes other DNA sequences encoding the same CDR3. This sample is part of a study of control samples from healthy donors and cancer patients. Trimming removed 0 bases at V and 1 base at J, with 4 bases between. CDR3 length: 13 residues. Germline CDR1 and CDR2: SGHRS and YFSETQ. Libraries were prepared by immunoSEQ multiplex PCR; TCRdb keeps only in-frame clonotypes and omits some of them. Among about 110,000 clones listed, 88% were seen once. The chain has TRBV5-1 and TRBJ1-1; no clear D gene. The sample comprised PBMCs. This clonotype originated in a woman aged 55-70 years with lung cancer. The CDR3 coding sequence is TGCGCCAGCAGCTTGGCTGAGAACACTGAAGCTTTCTTT. As protein: CASSLAENTEAFF.